This TCR beta chain appears in the sequencing data of a study of blood T cell repertoires in COVID-19. Looking at the study overall: Samples came from the United States, Italy and Spain, spanning acute and convalescent COVID-19. The cDNA or gDNA used as material had been derived from T cells, B-cell-depleted T cells, or PBMCs.

The sample holds one count of this clone. Methods used by the authors: Amplification from reference gene primers served as the basis for estimated nucleated cell counts. Some clones are missing from TCRdb's copy, which holds only in-frame ones; the method was immunoSEQ multiplex PCR. The DNA gave D and trimming, while V, J and clone size come from that table. The top ten clones hold around a sixth of a sample with around 200,000 clones, 80% to 85% of them seen once. Looked up from germline, CDR1 is MNHEY and CDR2 is SVGAGI. The trim removed 6 bases at V and 3 bases at J, leaving 2 bases unmatched. The CDR3 runs to 14 residues.

Sample: peripheral blood. The TCR comes from a woman older than 75 with active or convalescent COVID-19. The V gene is TRBV6-5, the J gene TRBJ2-4; 10 positions match TRBD1. Written as DNA, the CDR3 is TGTGCCAGCAGGACAGGGGGCGGCAAAAACATTCAGTACTTC. Translation gives CASRTGGGKNIQYF.